One sample yielded the 27 T cell receptor beta chains listed below, sequenced in a study of breast tumors, draining lymph nodes, adjacent tissues. TCRdb re-derived calls from the multiplex PCR reads in MiXCR, one entry per CDR3 protein. The table includes over 20,000 distinct CDR3 sequences, approximately 20% detected once. The material sequenced was breast tumor tissue. The receptors stem from a female donor with breast cancer. Some clones in this sample may be carry-over from other donors' samples.

This clonotype appeared many times. The V call is TRBV4-1, the J call TRBJ2-1, with 8 bases matching TRBD1. Trimming cost V 4 bases and J 9 bases; bases outside gene matches: 5. The CDR3 length is 13 residues. Looked up from germline, CDR1 is MGHRA and CDR2 is YSYEKL. In nucleotides, the CDR3 is TGCGCCAGCAGCCCGCAGGGGGCGGGTGAGCAGTTCTTC. Its protein is CASSPQGAGEQFF.

Many counts were recorded for this clonotype. This chain joins TRBV11-2 and TRBJ2-5, with 12 positions matching TRBD2. V dropped 5 bases and J dropped 7; count of bases not matched to a gene: 11. CDR1 is SGHAT, CDR2 FQNNGV, per germline. This CDR3 has 16 amino acids. In DNA form, the CDR3 reads TGTGCCAGCAGCCGCCCCGGACTAGCGGGACGGCGGACCCAGTACTTC. It encodes CASSRPGLAGRRTQYF.

This clonotype was recorded once. This sequence joins TRBV28 and TRBJ1-3, with D possibly being TRBD1 (6 bases). In germline, CDR1 is MDHEN, CDR2 SYDVKM. Trimming cost V 5 bases and J 2 bases, with 13 bases left between them. This CDR3 is built from 15 residues. In nucleotides, the CDR3 is TGTGCCAGCAGTCCACCAGGGGCAACTGGAAACACCATATATTTT. This gives the protein CASSPPGATGNTIYF.

At least ten counts were recorded for this clonotype. This chain connects TRBV7-9 to TRBJ2-1, with D uncertain. Between the trimmed V and J ends, which lost 3 bases and 0 bases, there was a span of 15 bases. Germline CDR1 is SEHNR and CDR2 is FQNEAQ (reference sequence). The CDR3 runs to 17 residues. The CDR3 loop reads CASSLAAGPSSYNEQFF. CDR3 DNA sequence: TGTGCCAGCAGCTTGGCAGCAGGACCAAGCTCCTACAATGAGCAGTTCTTC. Drawing the rest from reference TRBV7-9 and TRBJ2-1, the complete variable domain is DTGVSQNPRHKITKRGQNVTFRCDPISEHNRLYWYRQTLGQGPEFLTYFQNEAQLEKSRLLSDRFSAERPKGSFSTLEIQRTEQGDSAMYLCASSLAAGPSSYNEQFFGPGTRLTVL.

The V call is TRBV12-5, the J call TRBJ1-1; 8 bases are a match to TRBD1. Germline V gene sequence: CDR1 LGHNT, CDR2 FRNRAP. V lost 7 bases, J lost 9 bases, and 7 bases stayed unmatched. The CDR3 consists of 12 residues. CDR3 loop: CASDSGGGKAFF. CDR3 DNA: TGTGCTAGTGACTCAGGGGGCGGGAAAGCTTTCTTT. Together with reference TRBV12-5 and TRBJ1-1, the CDR3 gives the full variable domain: DARVTQTPRHKVTEMGQEVTMRCQPILGHNTVFWYRQTMMQGLELLAYFRNRAPLDDSGMPKDRFSAEMPDATLATLKIQPSEPRDSAVYFCASDSGGGKAFFGQGTRLTVV.

With regard to this clonotype: A much larger clone is a single base away; this may be a read error. The chain recombines TRBV6-6 with TRBJ1-5, with TRBD1 identical over 8 bases. CDR3 length: 18 residues. Germline V gene sequence: CDR1 MNHNY, CDR2 SVGAGI (reference sequence). CDR3 amino acids: CASRLDRGKEKSNQLQHF. The CDR3 nucleotides are TGTGCCAGCAGGCTCGACAGGGGAAAAGAGAAGAGCAATCAGCTCCAGCATTTT.

Concerning this clonotype itself: A much larger clone is a single base away; this may be a read error. This chain joins TRBV28 and TRBJ2-7; 16 bases line up with TRBD2. CDR3 length: 18 residues. Germline V gene sequence: CDR1 MDHEN, CDR2 SYDVKM. In DNA, the CDR3 is TGTACCAGCAGTTCCCGGGGACTAGCGGGAGGGCCGAGAAACGAGCAGTACTTC. It specifies CTSSSRGLAGGPRNEQYF. Based on the CDR3 plus reference TRBV28 and TRBJ2-7, the full variable domain is DVKVTQSSRYLVKRTGEKVFLECVQDMDHENMFWYRQDPGLGLRLIYFSYDVKMKEKGDIPEGYSVSREKKERFSLILESASTNQTSMYLCTSSSRGLAGGPRNEQYFGPGTRLTVT.

This sequence joins TRBV10-3 and TRBJ2-5; 12 bases are a match to TRBD2. The CDR3 loop spans 17 amino acids. Losses at the gene ends were 5 bases for V and 5 bases for J; bases not matched to a gene: 12. Germline lookup yields CDR1 ENHRY and CDR2 SYGVKD. The CDR3 is CAISKTSGSWMGETQYF. CDR3 bases: TGTGCCATCAGTAAGACTAGCGGGAGTTGGATGGGGGAGACCCAGTACTTC.

This clonotype was counted many times. This chain connects TRBV3-1 to TRBJ1-2; D is possibly TRBD1 (5 bases). The CDR3 length is 11 residues. V was trimmed by 8 bases and J by 3 bases, leaving 7 bases between them. In germline, CDR1 is LGHDT, CDR2 YNNKEL (reference sequence). CDR3 protein: CASGGDYGYTF. The CDR3 bases are TGTGCCAGCGGAGGGGACTATGGCTACACCTTC.

This clonotype was seen many times. The chain links TRBV9 to TRBJ2-1; no clear D. The CDR3 has 14 amino acids. The germline V and J ends were trimmed by 0 bases and 6 bases, with 10 bases remaining between them. The germline gives CDR1 SGDLS, CDR2 YYNGEE. CDR3 nucleotides: TGTGCCAGCAGCGTAGGAGGTAGGATCAATGAGCAGTTCTTC. Translated, it gives CASSVGGRINEQFF.

Many counts were recorded for this clonotype. CDR3: CAWSRDIYGSPLHF. CDR3 nucleotide sequence: TGTGCCTGGTCCCGGGACATATACGGTTCACCCCTCCACTTT. J is TRBJ1-6 and V is TRBV30; the D gene is possibly TRBD1 (6 bases). Trimming stripped 5 bases from V and 9 bases from J, with 17 bases between. There are 14 residues in the CDR3. Per the germline V gene, CDR1 is GTSNPN and CDR2 is SVGIG (reference sequence).

About this clonotype: A read error may be the cause here, since a much bigger clone is one base away. This rearrangement joins TRBV7-8 to TRBJ1-5; D remains unclear. The germline CDR1 and CDR2 sequences are SGHVS and FQNEAQ. The V and J ends lost 4 bases and 0 bases respectively, with 16 bases between them. The CDR3 extends over 17 amino acids. The CDR3 loop reads CASSSFPSPDSNQPQHF. The CDR3 DNA is TGTGCCAGCAGCTCATTTCCGTCCCCGGATAGCAATCAGCCCCAGCATTTT.

This clonotype was observed at least ten times. J is TRBJ2-7 and V is TRBV5-1; D may correspond to TRBD1 or TRBD2 (5 bases each). Trimming removed 4 bases from V and 3 bases from J, with 20 bases in between. This CDR3 is built from 16 residues. Germline lookup yields CDR1 SGHRS and CDR2 YFSETQ. The CDR3 loop reads CASSPKRGDSSYEQYF. CDR3 sequence (DNA): TGCGCCAGCAGCCCAAAGAGAGGGGATTCGAGCTACGAGCAGTACTTC.

This clonotype was counted ten times or more. The chain combines TRBV12-3 or TRBV12-4 with TRBJ2-7; possibly TRBD1 for D (5 bases). This CDR3 is built from 15 residues. Trimming stripped 6 bases from V and 2 bases from J, with 17 bases between. The chain's CDR3 is CASRLSDSQAYEQYF. The CDR3 DNA sequence: TGTGCCAGCAGGTTGTCTGACAGCCAGGCCTACGAGCAGTACTTC.

There are many counts of this clonotype. V usage is TRBV5-1 and J usage is TRBJ2-1; possibly TRBD2 for D (5 bases). This CDR3 comprises 17 residues. Between the trimmed V and J ends, which lost 0 bases and 2 bases, there was a span of 15 bases. The germline gives CDR1 SGHRS, CDR2 YFSETQ. The CDR3 DNA is TGCGCCAGCAGCTTGGCCATGCGGGTAGGAGCCTACAATGAGCAGTTCTTC. Translation gives CASSLAMRVGAYNEQFF.

This clonotype was picked up many times. The chain carries TRBV10-2 and TRBJ1-2; a possible D gene is TRBD1 (5 bases). V shed 3 bases and J shed 5 bases, with 10 bases lying between them. The CDR3 has 13 amino acids. Germline V CDR1 and CDR2: WSHSY, SAAADI. The CDR3 DNA sequence: TGCGCCAGCAGTGAAGGGGCGGTTTATGGCTACACCTTC. This gives the protein CASSEGAVYGYTF.

There are many counts of this clonotype. The chain uses TRBV20-1 and TRBJ1-2, with D tentatively TRBD1 (5 bases). The germline V gene encodes CDR1 DFQATT and CDR2 SNEGSKA (reference sequence). The CDR3 runs to 12 residues. V was trimmed by 6 bases and J by 2 bases, leaving 10 bases between them. The CDR3 bases are TGCAGTGCAAGGGACTTGAACTATGGCTACACCTTC. This gives the protein CSARDLNYGYTF.

This clonotype has at least ten counts. The chain combines TRBV3-1 with TRBJ2-7; TRBD1 matches at 7 bases. The CDR3 covers 14 residues. Losses at the gene ends were 2 bases for V and 1 base for J; bases not matched to a gene: 2. The germline CDR1 and CDR2 sequences are LGHDT and YNNKEL (reference sequence). The CDR3 loop is CASSQRDSSYEQYF. In nucleotides, the CDR3 is TGTGCCAGCAGCCAACGGGACAGTTCCTACGAGCAGTACTTC.

In its sample, this clonotype was seen many times. The chain recombines TRBV20-1 with TRBJ2-3; 14 nucleotides line up with TRBD2. J lost 3 bases, V lost 5 bases, and 7 bases had no gene match. The CDR3 sequence is 16 residues long. CDR1 and CDR2 from the germline V gene are DFQATT and SNEGSKA (reference sequence). The CDR3 loop reads CSAPTSGRARTDTQYF. The CDR3 nucleotides are TGCAGTGCTCCGACTAGCGGGAGGGCCCGGACAGATACGCAGTATTTT.

This clonotype was seen repeatedly, ten times or more. The CDR3 bases are TGTGCCAGCAGCTTAGACAGCTACGACGAGCAGTACTTC. As protein: CASSLDSYDEQYF. The chain has TRBV11-2 and TRBJ2-7; D remains unclear. The length of the CDR3 is 13 residues. V lost 0 bases and J 5 bases, leaving 8 bases between the germline ends. Germline assignment: CDR1 SGHAT and CDR2 FQNNGV.

The chain uses TRBV5-6 and TRBJ1-6; D unresolved. This CDR3 has 14 residues. The germline gives CDR1 SGHDT, CDR2 YYEEEE. Between the trimmed V and J ends, which lost 4 bases and 5 bases, there was a span of 10 bases. The CDR3 loop reads CASSLRHNNSPLHF. Written as DNA, the CDR3 is TGTGCCAGCAGCCTAAGACACAATAATTCACCCCTCCACTTT.

The table lists this clonotype with many counts. At one end the junction does not follow the germline gene, possibly because of a read error. The chain uses TRBV7-7 and TRBJ2-1, with D perhaps being TRBD1 or TRBD2 (5 bases each). Per germline, CDR1 SSHAT and CDR2 FNYEAQ (reference sequence). The length of the CDR3 is 15 residues. In DNA, the CDR3 is TGTGCTAGCAGCAACCGGGACGACGGGCGAGATGAGCAGTTCTTC. Amino acids: CASSNRDDGRDEQFF.

Many counts were recorded for this clonotype. The rearrangement links TRBV7-2 to TRBJ2-7, with 9 bases aligning to TRBD1. The CDR3 loop spans 15 amino acids. After removal of 5 bases from V and 3 bases from J, the junction contained 8 bases not matched to a gene. Looked up from germline, CDR1 is SGHTA and CDR2 is FQGNSA. The CDR3 sequence is CASSRTGGAYYEQYF. The CDR3 DNA sequence: TGTGCCAGCAGCCGAACAGGGGGCGCATACTACGAGCAGTACTTC.

This clonotype appeared many times. The V call is TRBV15, the J call TRBJ1-2, with a tentative D call TRBD1 (5 bases). Germline V gene data show CDR1 as LNHNV and CDR2 as YYDKDF (reference sequence). This CDR3 is 13 amino acids long. Trimming shortened V by 4 bases and J by 7 bases, and 13 bases separated the two germline ends. CDR3 sequence: CATSTGTTIGYTF. The CDR3 nucleotides are TGTGCCACCAGCACAGGGACTACGATTGGCTACACCTTC. The whole variable domain, remainder taken from reference TRBV15 and TRBJ1-2, is DAMVIQNPRYQVTQFGKPVTLSCSQTLNHNVMYWYQQKSSQAPKLLFHYYDKDFNNEADTPDNFQSRRPNTSFCFLDIRSPGLGDTAMYLCATSTGTTIGYTFGSGTRLTVV.

The rearrangement links TRBV6-2 or TRBV6-3 to TRBJ2-3, with 11 positions matching TRBD2. The V gene end was trimmed by 5 bases and the J gene end by 1 base; junction bases not matched to a gene: 17. This CDR3 has 20 amino acids. Germline-derived CDR1 and CDR2 are MNHEY and SVGEGT. The CDR3 protein is CASSPGGLAGLRVGTDTQYF. Here the CDR3 DNA reads TGTGCCAGCAGTCCCGGTGGACTAGCGGGCCTCAGGGTGGGCACAGATACGCAGTATTTT.

Remarks on this clonotype: A read error may produce the germline difference seen at one junction end. The rearrangement uses TRBV5-5 and TRBJ2-7, with TRBD1 identical over 8 bases. CDR3 length: 17 amino acids. Germline assignment: CDR1 SGHKS and CDR2 YYEKEE (reference sequence). This chain's CDR3 is CASSLSSSTGAVIRQYF. CDR3 bases: TGTGCTAGCAGCTTGTCCTCCTCGACAGGGGCCGTCATCAGGCAGTACTTC.

In this sample, this clonotype is large (0.1 to 1%). The J gene is TRBJ2-7, the V gene TRBV20-1; the D is unclear. Trimming took off 3 bases at V and 0 bases at J, with 15 bases between the two ends. CDR1 DFQATT and CDR2 SNEGSKA come from the germline V gene (reference sequence). This CDR3 region has 15 residues. The CDR3 DNA sequence: TGCAGTGCTAGTGCGTCGGCGGCCTTCTCCTACGAGCAGTACTTC. It specifies CSASASAAFSYEQYF.